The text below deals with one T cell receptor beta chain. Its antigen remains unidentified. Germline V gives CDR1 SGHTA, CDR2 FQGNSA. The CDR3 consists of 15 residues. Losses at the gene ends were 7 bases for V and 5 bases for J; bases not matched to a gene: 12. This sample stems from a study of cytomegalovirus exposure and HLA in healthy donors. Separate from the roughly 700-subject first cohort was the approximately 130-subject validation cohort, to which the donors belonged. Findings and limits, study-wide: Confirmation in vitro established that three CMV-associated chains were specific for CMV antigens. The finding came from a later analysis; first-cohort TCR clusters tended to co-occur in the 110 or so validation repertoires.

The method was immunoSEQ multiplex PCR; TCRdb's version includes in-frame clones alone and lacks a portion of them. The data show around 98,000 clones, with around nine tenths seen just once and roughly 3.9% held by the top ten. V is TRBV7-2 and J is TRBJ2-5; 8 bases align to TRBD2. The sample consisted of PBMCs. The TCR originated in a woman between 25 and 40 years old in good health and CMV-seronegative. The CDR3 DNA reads TGTGCCAGCACCGATAGCGGGAAGGTGGGGGAGACCCAGTACTTC. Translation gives CASTDSGKVGETQYF. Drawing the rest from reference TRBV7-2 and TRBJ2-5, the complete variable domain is GAGVSQSPSNKVTEKGKDVELRCDPISGHTALYWYRQSLGQGLEFLIYFQGNSAPDKSGLPSDRFSAERTGGSVSTLTIQRTQQEDSAVYLCASTDSGKVGETQYFGPGTRLLVL.